This record concerns one T cell receptor beta chain sequence. Its target is not known. Per germline, CDR1 KGHSH and CDR2 LQKENI. Trimming pared 2 bases from V and 2 bases from J, leaving 9 bases between. The CDR3 totals 14 residues. This specimen comes from a study of cytomegalovirus exposure and HLA in healthy donors. Across the study: An earlier analysis identified 120 million or so unique TCR beta sequences in some 180 million T cells.

Findings of the study overall: Listed as cytomegalovirus-associated were 150 or so TCR beta chains. Analyses of presence and absence presupposed an approximately uniform sequencing depth across donors. After further analysis at a later stage, roughly 16,000 TCR beta sequences were associated with HLA alleles at 0.05 false discovery rate.

This PCR relied on a set of 60 Vbeta primers and 13 Jbeta primers. Assay: immunoSEQ multiplex PCR; the TCRdb copy retains only in-frame clones and omits some. The table has almost 200,000 clones, roughly 85% seen once; the top ten hold about 2.5%. Sample: PBMCs. The clonotype comes from a woman between 45 and 60 years old in good health and CMV-seronegative. The chain joins TRBV18 to TRBJ2-5, with D possibly matching TRBD1 (5 bases). The CDR3 DNA follows: TGTGCCAGCTCACCAAGCTCAGGGCAAGAGACCCAGTACTTC. Protein sequence: CASSPSSGQETQYF.